The 29 T cell receptor beta chains listed next were all sequenced from one sample in a study of T cell responses to AZD1222 COVID-19 vaccine (dated by TCRdb to about 2021). The intended sense of this specimen's time point label: baseline before first vaccination. The library relied on the immunoSEQ multiplex PCR assay. TCRdb retrieved this table from immuneACCESS and kept in-frame rearrangements only. Not all clones are present; in checked studies, unresolved V genes account for under half, and no reason is known for the remainder. The sample table holds about 190,000 clones, of which around 92% were seen once. The ten largest make up approximately 1.3% of the sample. The specimen comprised peripheral blood, sampled on day 0 of AZD1222 vaccination. These receptors were taken from an adult in good health.

The V gene is TRBV7-3, the J gene TRBJ2-5; 7 bases are a match to TRBD1. Trimming at V came to 5 bases and at J to 5 bases, leaving 8 bases not matched to a gene. The CDR3 spans 14 residues. Germline V gives CDR1 SGHTA, CDR2 FQGTGA. The CDR3: CASSRQGIGETQYF. CDR3 in DNA: TGTGCCAGCAGCCGACAGGGTATTGGGGAGACCCAGTACTTC.

The V and J genes are TRBV18 and TRBJ1-3; D possibly corresponds to TRBD1 (5 bases). This CDR3 contains 16 residues. CDR1 is KGHSH and CDR2 is LQKENI in the germline V gene. Trimming removed 2 bases at V and 3 bases at J, with 14 bases between. This CDR3 is CASSPSPGVSGNTIYF. The CDR3 DNA reads TGTGCCAGCTCACCAAGCCCGGGGGTGAGTGGAAACACCATATATTTT.

V is TRBV5-4 and J is TRBJ1-1; unclear D gene. Germline lookup yields CDR1 SGHNT and CDR2 YYREEE (reference sequence). This CDR3 has 12 residues. With 4 bases removed from V and 3 bases from J, the gap between germline ends came to 7 bases. The CDR3 DNA sequence: TGTGCCAGCAGCGGCCAAGACACTGAAGCTTTCTTT. Its protein product is CASSGQDTEAFF.

This rearrangement joins TRBV9 to TRBJ1-2; no definite D call. Germline V CDR1 and CDR2: SGDLS, YYNGEE. V was cut by 4 bases and J by 5 bases, with 15 bases left in between. The CDR3 is made up of 14 amino acids. CDR3 nucleotides: TGTGCCAGCAGCCCGGCGACCCTTTTATATGGCTACACCTTC. Protein product: CASSPATLLYGYTF.

The chain uses TRBV7-3 and TRBJ2-5; TRBD1 matches at 10 bases. This CDR3 spans 15 amino acids. With V trimmed by 5 bases and J by 5 bases, 8 bases remained unmatched. The germline V gene has CDR1 SGHTA and CDR2 FQGTGA. CDR3 sequence (DNA): TGTGCCAGCAGCCTGGGACAGGGGCCCTTTGAGACCCAGTACTTC. As protein: CASSLGQGPFETQYF.

The chain joins TRBV7-8 to TRBJ1-1; tentative D call: TRBD1 (5 bases). The V gene lost 5 bases and the J gene lost 7 bases, with 11 bases spanning the gap. CDR3 length: 12 amino acids. Germline V gene lookup returns CDR1 SGHVS and CDR2 FQNEAQ. The CDR3 loop reads CASSRKTVEAFF. The CDR3 nucleotides read TGTGCCAGCAGCAGAAAGACAGTTGAAGCTTTCTTT.

CDR3 in DNA: TGTGCCAGCAGTTGGGACAGGGGGTCGACGGGAAACACCATATATTTT. It codes for CASSWDRGSTGNTIYF. The chain couples TRBV6-5 to TRBJ1-3, with 11 positions matching TRBD1. The CDR3 consists of 16 residues. With V trimmed by 4 bases and J by 4 bases, 6 bases remained unmatched. Looked up from germline, CDR1 is MNHEY and CDR2 is SVGAGI.

This chain uses TRBV2 with TRBJ1-5; D remains unclear. Per the germline V gene, CDR1 is SNHLY and CDR2 is FYNNEI. V was clipped by 5 bases and J by 8 bases, with 16 bases between them. This CDR3 is built from 14 residues. As DNA, the CDR3 is TGTGCCAGCAGTCGGGTGGGAAATCTCGAGCCCCAGCATTTT. Amino acid sequence: CASSRVGNLEPQHF.

The V and J genes are TRBV7-9 and TRBJ1-2; possibly TRBD1 for D (6 bases). Trimming shortened V by 5 bases and J by 6 bases, and 22 bases separated the two germline ends. Germline V gene sequence: CDR1 SEHNR, CDR2 FQNEAQ (reference sequence). The CDR3 runs to 16 residues. CDR3 protein: CASSPRTEYLFHGYTF. CDR3 nucleotides: TGTGCCAGCAGCCCCCGGACAGAATACCTGTTCCATGGCTACACCTTC.

Worth noting for this clone: The same CDR3 is also encoded by other DNA sequences in this sample. V usage is TRBV18 and J usage is TRBJ2-7, with D perhaps matching TRBD2 (6 bases). Germline V lookup: CDR1 KGHSH, CDR2 LQKENI. The ends were cut back, 0 bases at V and 3 bases at J, with 6 bases in the middle. The CDR3 covers 13 residues. Written as DNA, the CDR3 is TGTGCCAGCTCACCACCGGGAGGCTACGAGCAGTACTTC. This translates into CASSPPGGYEQYF. Supplemented by reference TRBV18 and TRBJ2-7, the full variable domain reads NAGVMQNPRHLVRRRGQEARLRCSPMKGHSHVYWYRQLPEEGLKFMVYLQKENIIDESGMPKERFSAEFPKEGPSILRIQQVVRGDSAAYFCASSPPGGYEQYFGPGTRLTVT.

In this sample, this clone turned up once. This chain joins TRBV9 and TRBJ1-1, with D uncertain. V lost 3 bases, J lost 0 bases, and 12 bases lay in between. The V gene's germline CDR1 is SGDLS and CDR2 YYNGEE. The CDR3 covers 15 residues. This CDR3 reads CASSALIGLNTEAFF. DNA of the CDR3: TGTGCCAGCAGCGCCCTGATCGGGCTGAACACTGAAGCTTTCTTT.

The chain uses TRBV7-7 and TRBJ2-7, with a tentative D call TRBD1 (5 bases). V was trimmed by 5 bases and J by 0 bases, leaving 11 bases between them. The CDR3 has 14 residues. Germline V gene data show CDR1 as SSHAT and CDR2 as FNYEAQ (reference sequence). In nucleotides, the CDR3 is TGTGCCAGCAGCCAAGACAGACTCTCCTACGAGCAGTACTTC. This sequence encodes CASSQDRLSYEQYF.

The chain employs TRBV2 and TRBJ1-5, with D unclear. Per the germline V gene, CDR1 is SNHLY and CDR2 is FYNNEI. CDR3 length equals 11 residues. The V end was cut by 7 bases, the J end by 4 bases, with 5 bases between. The CDR3 is CASTLNQPQHF. The CDR3 DNA is TGTGCCAGCACTCTGAATCAGCCCCAGCATTTT. Using reference TRBV2 and TRBJ1-5 for the parts outside the CDR3, the full variable domain is EPEVTQTPSHQVTQMGQEVILRCVPISNHLYFYWYRQILGQKVEFLVSFYNNEISEKSEIFDDQFSVERPDGSNFTLKIRSTKLEDSAMYFCASTLNQPQHFGDGTRLSIL.

The chain is built from TRBV30 and TRBJ1-6; TRBD1 aligns across 10 bases. With 3 bases clipped from V and 0 bases from J, the junction kept 8 bases outside the gene matches. The length of the CDR3 is 18 residues. The germline gives CDR1 GTSNPN, CDR2 SVGIG (reference sequence). This chain's CDR3 is CAWSARDRGFSYNSPLHF. As DNA, the CDR3 is TGTGCCTGGAGCGCCCGGGACAGGGGATTCTCCTATAATTCACCCCTCCACTTT.

The chain has TRBV2 and TRBJ1-1; 10 bases are a match to TRBD1. Germline V CDR1 and CDR2: SNHLY, FYNNEI. CDR3 size: 16 residues. Losses at the gene ends were 5 bases for V and 2 bases for J; bases not matched to a gene: 8. The CDR3 DNA follows: TGTGCCAGCAGTCAGACCGGGACAGGGGTAAACACTGAAGCTTTCTTT. Protein sequence: CASSQTGTGVNTEAFF.

The gene calls are TRBV5-1 and TRBJ1-5; maybe TRBD1 (5 bases). Germline V gene data show CDR1 as SGHRS and CDR2 as YFSETQ. This CDR3 spans 15 amino acids. Trimming cost V 0 bases and J 3 bases, with 10 bases left between them. The CDR3 DNA reads TGCGCCAGCAGCTTGGAGGGGCGGACCAATCAGCCCCAGCATTTT. Amino acids: CASSLEGRTNQPQHF.

This rearrangement joins TRBV18 to TRBJ1-1; TRBD1 matches at 7 bases. Germline V gene lookup returns CDR1 KGHSH and CDR2 LQKENI. Trimming cost V 1 base and J 5 bases; bases outside gene matches: 7. CDR3 length equals 15 residues. DNA of the CDR3: TGTGCCAGCTCACCACAGGGGGCAGTATGGACTGAAGCTTTCTTT. Amino acids: CASSPQGAVWTEAFF.

This rearrangement joins TRBV7-9 to TRBJ1-5; 8 bases are a match to TRBD1. The CDR3 sequence is 13 residues long. V dropped 4 bases and J dropped 5; count of bases not matched to a gene: 1. Germline CDR1 SEHNR, CDR2 FQNEAQ (reference sequence). The CDR3 here is CASSSGQDQPQHF. Written as DNA, the CDR3 is TGTGCCAGCAGCTCGGGACAGGATCAGCCCCAGCATTTT.

The chain combines TRBV7-8 with TRBJ1-5; weak D call: TRBD1 (6 bases). Per germline, CDR1 SGHVS and CDR2 FQNEAQ. The CDR3 totals 15 residues. V lost 6 bases, J lost 0 bases, and 12 bases lay in between. CDR3 bases: TGTGCCAGCAGGGTAGGACAGTATAGCAATCAGCCCCAGCATTTT. It codes for CASRVGQYSNQPQHF.

The chain carries TRBV18 and TRBJ2-3; the match to TRBD2 covers 10 bases. This CDR3 region has 16 residues. J gave up 3 bases and V 6 bases, and 9 bases lay outside the gene matches. Per the germline V gene, CDR1 is KGHSH and CDR2 is LQKENI. CDR3 loop: CASSRMASGGTDTQYF. The CDR3 bases are TGTGCCAGCTCCCGAATGGCTAGCGGGGGTACAGATACGCAGTATTTT. Complete variable domain (other parts from reference TRBV18 and TRBJ2-3): NAGVMQNPRHLVRRRGQEARLRCSPMKGHSHVYWYRQLPEEGLKFMVYLQKENIIDESGMPKERFSAEFPKEGPSILRIQQVVRGDSAAYFCASSRMASGGTDTQYFGPGTRLTVL.

The chain employs TRBV12-3 or TRBV12-4 and TRBJ1-2, with D possibly TRBD1 on 6 matching bases. The CDR3 contains 13 residues. Trimming took off 2 bases at V and 7 bases at J, with 11 bases between the two ends. CDR3 in amino acids: CASSLLQGGGYTF. Here the CDR3 DNA reads TGTGCCAGCAGTTTATTACAGGGAGGTGGCTACACCTTC.

The V and J genes are TRBV11-2 and TRBJ2-1; 7 positions agree with TRBD1. J gave up 0 bases and V 4 bases, and 3 bases lay outside the gene matches. The V gene's germline CDR1 is SGHAT and CDR2 FQNNGV. CDR3 length: 15 residues. DNA for the CDR3: TGTGCCAGCAGCTCGGGACAGAGCTCCTACAATGAGCAGTTCTTC. Protein sequence: CASSSGQSSYNEQFF.

Here the CDR3 reads CASSQGWGNTEAFF. The CDR3 DNA follows: TGTGCCAGCAGCCAAGGTTGGGGGAACACTGAAGCTTTCTTT. The V call is TRBV3-1 (or the pseudogene TRBV3-2), the J call TRBJ1-1, with D unclear. The CDR3 runs to 14 residues. Germline V gene sequence: CDR1 LGHDT, CDR2 YNNKEL (reference sequence). V was cut by 1 base and J by 1 base, with 7 bases left in between.

V and J are TRBV15 and TRBJ1-1; 11 nucleotides align to TRBD1. The germline gives CDR1 LNHNV, CDR2 YYDKDF (reference sequence). The CDR3 loop spans 17 amino acids. Germline trimming cut 5 bases from V and 6 bases from J; bases unmatched to any gene: 14. The CDR3 nucleotides read TGTGCCACCAGCGGGCCTCCTCGGACAGGGGGCGCCTCTGAAGCTTTCTTT. This translates into CATSGPPRTGGASEAFF.

V usage is TRBV28 and J usage is TRBJ2-2; unclear D gene. Germline V gene lookup returns CDR1 MDHEN and CDR2 SYDVKM. The length of the CDR3 is 14 residues. Deletions cut 2 bases from V and 6 bases from J, with 10 bases between. CDR3 DNA sequence: TGTGCCAGCAGTTTACAGGAATGGGCCGGGGAGCTGTTTTTT. It is translated as CASSLQEWAGELFF.

The J gene is TRBJ2-5, the V gene TRBV5-1; 8 positions match TRBD2. Germline V lookup: CDR1 SGHRS, CDR2 YFSETQ. V was pared by 1 base and J by 3 bases, with 8 bases of the junction left unmatched. The CDR3 contains 16 residues. CDR3 coding DNA: TGCGCCAGCAGCTTGTATCGGGGGGGCGTTAAAGAGACCCAGTACTTC. Amino acid sequence: CASSLYRGGVKETQYF.

The chain links TRBV6-5 to TRBJ1-3; perhaps TRBD1 as D (5 bases). This CDR3 has 12 residues. V lost 7 bases and J 4 bases, leaving 8 bases between the germline ends. Germline assignment: CDR1 MNHEY and CDR2 SVGAGI. Here the CDR3 DNA reads TGTGCCAGCACCCCAGGGGGAAACACCATATATTTT. It is translated as CASTPGGNTIYF.

This chain connects TRBV5-4 to TRBJ2-2, with 8 bases fitting TRBD1. The length of the CDR3 is 17 residues. The germline gives CDR1 SGHNT, CDR2 YYREEE (reference sequence). The trim removed 2 bases at V and 5 bases at J, leaving 11 bases unmatched. Here the CDR3 reads CASSLRGGQVNTGELFF. CDR3 DNA: TGTGCCAGCAGCTTAAGAGGGGGACAGGTTAATACCGGGGAGCTGTTTTTT. The whole variable domain, remainder taken from reference TRBV5-4 and TRBJ2-2, is ETGVTQSPTHLIKTRGQQVTLRCSSQSGHNTVSWYQQALGQGPQFIFQYYREEENGRGNFPPRFSGLQFPNYSSELNVNALELDDSALYLCASSLRGGQVNTGELFFGEGSRLTVL.

This rearrangement joins TRBV19 to TRBJ1-1; D possibly corresponds to TRBD1 (6 bases). V was cut by 5 bases and J by 4 bases, with 23 bases left in between. The CDR3 is made up of 17 amino acids. Germline assignment: CDR1 LNHDA and CDR2 SQIVND (reference sequence). Written as DNA, the CDR3 is TGTGCCAGTAGTGGACTCCGACATGGAGGGGGATCCACTGAAGCTTTCTTT. Protein product: CASSGLRHGGGSTEAFF.